These 28 T cell receptor beta chains share one sample of origin, sequenced in a study of cytomegalovirus exposure and HLA in healthy donors (dated by TCRdb to 2017 to 2019). Library preparation was by the immunoSEQ multiplex PCR assay. A mixture of 60 forward primers for TCR Vbeta segments and 13 reverse primers for TCR Jbeta segments was used in the multiplex PCR. Drawn from immuneACCESS, this table holds only the in-frame rearrangements with V and J called that TCRdb kept. Clones are partly lost; checked studies trace under half to an unresolved V gene and leave the rest unexplained. The sample table holds 90,000 to 100,000 clones, of which 76% were seen once. The ten largest make up roughly 2% of the sample. Specimen: PBMCs. The receptors derive from a man aged 35 to 55 in good health and CMV-seronegative.

This clone occurred once. The rearrangement uses TRBV4-2 and TRBJ2-1; 8 bases agree with TRBD1. V lost 4 bases to trimming and J lost 10 bases; unmatched junction nucleotides: 12. This CDR3 has 15 residues. Germline V gene sequence: CDR1 LGHNA, CDR2 YNFKEQ. The CDR3 DNA is TGTGCCAGCAGCCGCAATGCCGGACAGGGAAACGAGCAGTTCTTC. Its protein product is CASSRNAGQGNEQFF.

The genes are TRBV5-1 and TRBJ2-3; a weak D match, TRBD2 (6 bases). The CDR3 extends over 15 amino acids. The V and J ends lost 7 bases and 0 bases respectively, with 15 bases between them. The germline V gene has CDR1 SGHRS and CDR2 YFSETQ. The CDR3 sequence is CASLRGGTSTDTQYF. The CDR3 bases are TGCGCCAGCCTTCGAGGAGGGACTAGCACAGATACGCAGTATTTT.

On this clone: One junction end disagrees with the germline gene, perhaps due to a read error. The chain joins TRBV7-9 to TRBJ2-3, with 9 nucleotides matching TRBD2. The length of the CDR3 is 15 residues. The germline V gene has CDR1 SEHNR and CDR2 FQNEAQ (reference sequence). The CDR3 spells CSSSLVRGGPNTQYF. Here the CDR3 DNA reads TGTTCCAGCAGCTTAGTGCGGGGGGGCCCCAATACGCAGTATTTT.

The V call is TRBV29-1, the J call TRBJ2-1; D call uncertain. Germline loops: CDR1 SQVTM, CDR2 ANQGSEA. The CDR3 consists of 10 residues. V lost 7 bases, J lost 15 bases, and 16 bases lay in between. CDR3 bases: TGCAGCGCCATCGGCCGAGGCCTGTTCTTC. As protein: CSAIGRGLFF.

The rearrangement joins TRBV28 to TRBJ2-7; TRBD1 aligns across 7 bases. CDR1 is MDHEN, CDR2 SYDVKM, per germline. V shed 5 bases and J 3 bases; nucleotides not matched to a gene: 4. This CDR3 comprises 13 residues. CDR3 nucleotide sequence: TGTGCCAGCAGTCACGGGACAGTCTACGAGCAGTACTTC. It is translated as CASSHGTVYEQYF.

This clone was seen a few times. The V call is TRBV7-6, the J call TRBJ2-3; weak D call: TRBD1 (5 bases). This CDR3 spans 19 amino acids. With 0 bases removed from V and 0 bases from J, the gap between germline ends came to 19 bases. Germline values: CDR1 SGHVS, CDR2 FNYEAQ. As DNA, the CDR3 is TGTGCCAGCAGCTTAGCTACTCCTTACAGGCCTACTAGCACAGATACGCAGTATTTT. This sequence encodes CASSLATPYRPTSTDTQYF. The full variable domain, rest sourced from reference TRBV7-6 and TRBJ2-3, is GAGVSQSPRYKVTKRGQDVALRCDPISGHVSLYWYRQALGQGPEFLTYFNYEAQQDKSGLPNDRFSAERPEGSISTLTIQRTEQRDSAMYRCASSLATPYRPTSTDTQYFGPGTRLTVL.

The rearrangement joins TRBV15 to TRBJ2-2; TRBD2 is a possible D gene (5 bases). CDR1 is LNHNV and CDR2 is YYDKDF in the germline V gene (reference sequence). V gave up 3 bases and J gave up 5 bases, with 7 bases separating them. The CDR3 is made up of 13 amino acids. The CDR3 spells CATSRGETGELFF. The CDR3 region has the DNA TGTGCCACCAGCAGGGGAGAGACCGGGGAGCTGTTTTTT. The full variable domain, in which reference TRBV15 and TRBJ2-2 provide the parts outside the CDR3, is DAMVIQNPRYQVTQFGKPVTLSCSQTLNHNVMYWYQQKSSQAPKLLFHYYDKDFNNEADTPDNFQSRRPNTSFCFLDIRSPGLGDTAMYLCATSRGETGELFFGEGSRLTVL.

This clone was seen a single time. This chain joins TRBV18 and TRBJ1-1, with no clear D. Per germline, CDR1 KGHSH and CDR2 LQKENI. The V end was cut by 2 bases, the J end by 2 bases, with 15 bases between. The CDR3 is 16 residues long. The CDR3 region is CASSPGVATLNTEAFF. CDR3 nucleotides: TGTGCCAGCTCACCAGGAGTGGCCACCTTAAACACTGAAGCTTTCTTT.

This chain uses TRBV5-6 with TRBJ1-6; D gene ambiguous. In germline, CDR1 is SGHDT, CDR2 YYEEEE. This CDR3 comprises 15 residues. The V end lost 2 bases, the J end lost 3 bases, and 9 bases lay between the germline ends. DNA of the CDR3: TGTGCCAGCAGCTTCCCCCCTAACTATAATTCACCCCTCCACTTT. It codes for CASSFPPNYNSPLHF.

This clone was counted between two and nine times. The CDR3 nucleotides read TGCGCCAGCAGCTCGGACAGGGAGGTGTACGAGCAGTACTTC. Protein sequence: CASSSDREVYEQYF. V is TRBV5-1 and J is TRBJ2-7, with 8 bases fitting TRBD1. In germline, CDR1 is SGHRS, CDR2 YFSETQ. This CDR3 is 14 amino acids long. J was trimmed by 4 bases and V by 3 bases; bases with no gene match: 6.

As DNA, the CDR3 is TGCGCCAGCAGCCTTTTCGGACTAGCGGGGACCTACAATGAGCAGTTCTTC. Encoded protein: CASSLFGLAGTYNEQFF. This sequence joins TRBV4-1 and TRBJ2-1; 12 bases fit TRBD2. This CDR3 spans 17 amino acids. The germline V gene encodes CDR1 MGHRA and CDR2 YSYEKL. V was clipped by 4 bases and J by 2 bases; unmatched bases: 6.

The chain links TRBV27 to TRBJ2-1; 8 bases line up with TRBD1. V was clipped by 4 bases and J by 12 bases; unmatched bases: 14. The CDR3 runs 15 residues. Germline V CDR1 and CDR2: MNHEY, SMNVEV (reference sequence). The CDR3 loop reads CASSYGQGLYRGQFF. In DNA form, the CDR3 reads TGTGCCAGCAGTTACGGACAGGGACTTTATAGGGGGCAGTTCTTC.

Regarding this clone: Different DNA sequences within this sample yield the same CDR3. The CDR3 DNA is TGTGCCAGCAGTTCGACAGGGGCCGGCTACACCTTC. Protein: CASSSTGAGYTF. V is TRBV27 and J is TRBJ1-2; 8 nucleotides line up with TRBD1. Germline assignment: CDR1 MNHEY and CDR2 SMNVEV (reference sequence). The V gene end was trimmed by 4 bases and the J gene end by 8 bases; junction bases not matched to a gene: 3. The CDR3 has 12 amino acids.

The table lists this clone with a few counts. The V and J genes are TRBV5-5 and TRBJ2-2, with TRBD2 identical over 7 bases. This CDR3 spans 16 amino acids. The ends lost 3 bases at V and 4 bases at J; junction bases unmatched: 9. Germline loops: CDR1 SGHKS, CDR2 YYEKEE (reference sequence). This chain's CDR3 is CASSYGAGVSTGELFF. The CDR3 coding sequence is TGTGCCAGCAGCTACGGCGCGGGAGTTAGCACCGGGGAGCTGTTTTTT. Filled out from reference TRBV5-5 and TRBJ2-2, the complete variable domain reads DAGVTQSPTHLIKTRGQQVTLRCSPISGHKSVSWYQQVLGQGPQFIFQYYEKEERGRGNFPDRFSARQFPNYSSELNVNALLLGDSALYLCASSYGAGVSTGELFFGEGSRLTVL.

This clone was seen a single time. This chain uses TRBV9 with TRBJ2-1; 9 nucleotides agree with TRBD2. CDR1 and CDR2 from the germline V gene are SGDLS and YYNGEE. Losses at the gene ends were 0 bases for V and 8 bases for J; bases not matched to a gene: 6. The CDR3 is made up of 15 amino acids. DNA of the CDR3: TGTGCCAGCAGCGTAGGAATAGCGGGAGTCGATGAGCAGTTCTTC. This codes for CASSVGIAGVDEQFF.

The table lists this clone with a count of one. The V and J genes are TRBV6-1 and TRBJ2-5, with a tentative D call TRBD2 (6 bases). V was trimmed by 1 base and J by 4 bases, leaving 16 bases between them. This CDR3 is 16 amino acids long. Per the germline V gene, CDR1 is MNHNS and CDR2 is SASEGT. CDR3 residues: CASSEVQGLVAETQYF. The CDR3 DNA reads TGTGCCAGCAGTGAAGTCCAGGGACTTGTAGCAGAGACCCAGTACTTC.

The chain combines TRBV5-4 with TRBJ2-3, with a weak D call TRBD2 (5 bases). Germline CDR1 SGHNT, CDR2 YYREEE (reference sequence). The length of the CDR3 is 16 residues. Trimming pared 4 bases from V and 0 bases from J, leaving 15 bases between. In DNA form, the CDR3 reads TGTGCCAGCAGCCCCGGTCTAAGGAGGAGCACAGATACGCAGTATTTT. It translates to CASSPGLRRSTDTQYF.

The V gene is TRBV19, the J gene TRBJ2-7; the D is unclear. V lost 0 bases, J lost 3 bases, and 6 bases lay in between. Germline loops: CDR1 LNHDA, CDR2 SQIVND (reference sequence). The CDR3 runs to 13 residues. CDR3 protein: CASSIESNYEQYF. The CDR3 DNA follows: TGTGCCAGTAGTATAGAATCTAACTACGAGCAGTACTTC.

The chain carries TRBV13 and TRBJ2-1; D uncertain. The V and J ends lost 5 bases and 12 bases respectively, with 26 bases between them. Germline lookup yields CDR1 PRHDT and CDR2 FYEKMQ (reference sequence). This CDR3 spans 16 amino acids. CDR3 bases: TGTGCCAGCAGCGCACCTTGGCGGCTCCTCTCGGATGGGCAGTTCTTC. This codes for CASSAPWRLLSDGQFF.

CDR3 in DNA: TGTGCCAGCAGCCAACTAGCGGTACAATCCAATGAGCAGTTCTTC. This sequence encodes CASSQLAVQSNEQFF. The rearrangement links TRBV7-8 to TRBJ2-1; TRBD2 agrees at 8 bases. Germline assignment: CDR1 SGHVS and CDR2 FQNEAQ. J lost 6 bases, V lost 5 bases, and 9 bases had no gene match. CDR3 length: 15 amino acids.

This clone was seen a few times. This chain joins TRBV4-1 and TRBJ2-5; 12 nucleotides line up with TRBD2. CDR3 length: 15 amino acids. Unmatched junction bases numbered 8, after V lost 7 bases and J lost 5 bases. CDR1 is MGHRA and CDR2 is YSYEKL in the germline V gene. CDR3 coding DNA: TGCGCCAGCACCACCCTCACTAGCGGGGGGGAGACCCAGTACTTC. It is translated as CASTTLTSGGETQYF.

This rearrangement joins TRBV5-1 to TRBJ2-1; maybe TRBD2 (6 bases). This CDR3 spans 14 amino acids. Germline V gene lookup returns CDR1 SGHRS and CDR2 YFSETQ. Trimming pared 0 bases from V and 7 bases from J, leaving 11 bases between. CDR3 nucleotides: TGCGCCAGCAGCTTGGTCGGGAGTGGGAATGAGCAGTTCTTC. This gives the protein CASSLVGSGNEQFF.

V and J are TRBV4-3 and TRBJ1-1, with a possible D match to TRBD1 (5 bases). CDR3 length: 13 residues. The germline V gene encodes CDR1 LGHNA and CDR2 YSLEER. V was shortened by 3 bases and J by 5 bases, with 10 bases between the two germline ends. CDR3 coding DNA: TGCGCCAGCAGCCACGCGGAGGGGACTGAAGCTTTCTTT. It specifies CASSHAEGTEAFF.

The chain recombines TRBV5-1 with TRBJ2-5, with TRBD2 matching 8 bases. This CDR3 region has 15 residues. Germline loops: CDR1 SGHRS, CDR2 YFSETQ. V trimming: 2 bases; J trimming: 3 bases; junction bases outside the gene matches: 6. CDR3 sequence: CASSLKLAAEETQYF. The CDR3 DNA is TGCGCCAGCAGCTTAAAACTAGCGGCGGAAGAGACCCAGTACTTC.

The chain is built from TRBV19 and TRBJ1-2; 8 bases align to TRBD1. CDR3 length equals 17 residues. The V and J ends lost 3 bases and 1 base, in that order; junction bases with no gene match: 10. CDR1 is LNHDA, CDR2 SQIVND, per germline (reference sequence). Here the CDR3 reads CASSIPEGQGGNYGYTF. The DNA of the CDR3 is TGTGCCAGTAGTATCCCCGAAGGACAGGGTGGTAACTATGGCTACACCTTC. Full variable domain (remainder filled in from reference TRBV19 and TRBJ1-2): DGGITQSPKYLFRKEGQNVTLSCEQNLNHDAMYWYRQDPGQGLRLIYYSQIVNDFQKGDIAEGYSVSREKKESFPLTVTSAQKNPTAFYLCASSIPEGQGGNYGYTFGSGTRLTVV.

This sequence joins TRBV6-5 and TRBJ2-7, with TRBD2 matching 8 bases. V gave up 4 bases and J gave up 2 bases; unmatched junction bases: 4. Germline CDR1 is MNHEY and CDR2 is SVGAGI. The CDR3 extends over 14 amino acids. CDR3 sequence reads: CASSSGSGTYEQYF. For the CDR3, the DNA is TGTGCCAGCAGTTCGGGTAGCGGGACCTACGAGCAGTACTTC.

J is TRBJ2-1 and V is TRBV7-3; 10 bases map to TRBD2. V lost 7 bases, J lost 4 bases, and 7 bases stayed unmatched. The germline CDR1 and CDR2 sequences are SGHTA and FQGTGA. The CDR3 runs to 15 residues. The CDR3 spells CASKPSGGEYNEQFF. The CDR3 bases are TGTGCCAGCAAACCTAGCGGGGGAGAATACAATGAGCAGTTCTTC. The full variable domain, completed using reference TRBV7-3 and TRBJ2-1, is GAGVSQTPSNKVTEKGKYVELRCDPISGHTALYWYRQSLGQGPEFLIYFQGTGAADDSGLPNDRFFAVRPEGSVSTLKIQRTERGDSAVYLCASKPSGGEYNEQFFGPGTRLTVL.

The chain couples TRBV28 to TRBJ2-7, with a possible D match to TRBD1 (6 bases). This CDR3 spans 14 amino acids. Germline-derived CDR1 and CDR2 are MDHEN and SYDVKM. Trimming took 6 bases from V and 6 from J, leaving 18 bases between them. The CDR3 nucleotides are TGTGCCAGCAGCTACCCCGCAGGGGATGCCGAGCAGTACTTC. This encodes CASSYPAGDAEQYF. Full variable domain (rest looked up from reference TRBV28 and TRBJ2-7): DVKVTQSSRYLVKRTGEKVFLECVQDMDHENMFWYRQDPGLGLRLIYFSYDVKMKEKGDIPEGYSVSREKKERFSLILESASTNQTSMYLCASSYPAGDAEQYFGPGTRLTVT.